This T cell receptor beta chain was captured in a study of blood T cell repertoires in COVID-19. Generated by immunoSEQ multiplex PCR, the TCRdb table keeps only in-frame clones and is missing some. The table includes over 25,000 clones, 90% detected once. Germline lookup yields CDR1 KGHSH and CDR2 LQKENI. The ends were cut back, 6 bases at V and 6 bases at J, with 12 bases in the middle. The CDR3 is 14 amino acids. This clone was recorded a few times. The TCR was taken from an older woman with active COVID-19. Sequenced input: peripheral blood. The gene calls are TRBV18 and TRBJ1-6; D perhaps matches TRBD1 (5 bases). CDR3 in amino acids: CASSGDFINSPLHF. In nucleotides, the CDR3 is TGTGCCAGCTCCGGGGACTTTATTAATTCACCCCTCCACTTT.